The rows below give T cell receptor beta chains drawn from one sample of a study of T cell clonotyping in hematopoietic cell transplantation. Profiling relied on immunoSEQ multiplex PCR, and the TCRdb table lists in-frame clones only, not all of them. The table lists about 70,000 clones, about 93% of them singletons. Source material: peripheral blood mononuclear cells. The source is a man aged 45-60 years in good health. Some clones in this sample may be carry-over from other donors' samples. Each CDR3 is given with its conserved first and last residue. A D gene is named only where the DNA matches it firmly. Where a row states a size, it is once, few, many or the class of an expanded clone; other rows omit it.

13	TRBV28	TRBD1	.	TRBJ1-5	TGTGCCAGTAATGACAGGGATAATCAGCCCCAGCATTTT	CASNDRDNQPQHF
14	TRBV2	TRBD1	.	TRBJ1-4	TGTGCCAGCACTGAACAGGGGAGGGGTGAAAAACTGTTTTTT	CASTEQGRGEKLFF
14	TRBV2	.	.	TRBJ2-6	TGTGCCAGCATGATAGACTCTGGGGCCAACGTCCTGACTTTC	CASMIDSGANVLTF
15	TRBV4-2	TRBD2	.	TRBJ2-7	TGTGCCAGCAGCCAAGATAGCGGGGGGCCGGGAGAGCAGTACTTC	CASSQDSGGPGEQYF
16	TRBV5-1	TRBD1	.	TRBJ1-1	TGCGCCAGCAGCTTGGCCCCGACAGGGACTAACACTGAAGCTTTCTTT	CASSLAPTGTNTEAFF
15	TRBV29-1	.	.	TRBJ2-2	TGCAGTTGTCGCCCCAGGGACCAAAACACCGGGGAGCTGTTTTTT	CSCRPRDQNTGELFF
14	TRBV30	TRBD1	.	TRBJ1-2	TGTGCCTGGAGTTTTGGGACAGGGGGCGATGGCTACACCTTC	CAWSFGTGGDGYTF
14	TRBV30	.	.	TRBJ1-4	TGTGCCTGGAGTGTCGGGACCAAGCTCGGAAAACTGTTTTTT	CAWSVGTKLGKLFF
16	TRBV5-1	TRBD1	once	TRBJ2-5	TGCGCCAGCAGCTCGACAGGGGGCTCGGTGAGAGAGACCCAGTACTTC	CASSSTGGSVRETQYF
13	TRBV9	.	once	TRBJ2-1	TGTGCCAGCAGCGGGGGAGTCCTCGATGAGCAGTTCTTC	CASSGGVLDEQFF
15	TRBV6-5	.	.	TRBJ1-3	TGTGCCAGCAGCACCCTGAGACTAAGCGGAAACACCATATATTTT	CASSTLRLSGNTIYF
14	TRBV19	.	.	TRBJ1-5	TGTGCCAGCGGGGACATACATAGCAATCAGCCCCAGCATTTT	CASGDIHSNQPQHF
15	TRBV15	.	.	TRBJ1-1	TGTGCCACCAGCAGTGGTCGGACCTACGGCACTGAAGCTTTCTTT	CATSSGRTYGTEAFF
14	TRBV5-4	.	once	TRBJ2-3	TGTGCCAGCAGCCGAGATGGGAGCACAGATACGCAGTATTTT	CASSRDGSTDTQYF
13	TRBV29-1	.	.	TRBJ2-3	TGCAGCGTTCTAGATGGGAGCTCAGATACGCAGTATTTT	CSVLDGSSDTQYF
15	TRBV4-3	.	.	TRBJ1-2	TGCGCCAGCAGCCCTCCATCTCCGGCTAACTATGGCTACACCTTC	CASSPPSPANYGYTF
13	TRBV7-6	.	.	TRBJ1-4	TGTGCCAGCAGCCCTACGGGTGGGGAAAAACTGTTTTTT	CASSPTGGEKLFF
12	TRBV19	.	once	TRBJ1-1	TGTGCCAGTAGTATGGGTATAGCTGAAGCTTTCTTT	CASSMGIAEAFF
17	TRBV19	TRBD2	.	TRBJ2-2	TGTGCCAGTAGTATCTCGTCGCGGGGGGCCTTGAGCGGGGAGCTGTTTTTT	CASSISSRGALSGELFF
15	TRBV6-6	.	.	TRBJ2-3	TGTGCCAGCAGTCAAGGCGCGATTAGCACAGATACGCAGTATTTT	CASSQGAISTDTQYF
12	TRBV6-1	.	.	TRBJ1-1	TGTGCCAGCACCGGGACAAACACTGAAGCTTTCTTT	CASTGTNTEAFF
12	TRBV6-5	.	.	TRBJ2-7	TGTGCCAGCAGTGCCCCCTCCTACGAGCAGTACTTC	CASSAPSYEQYF
13	TRBV5-6	.	.	TRBJ2-5	TGTGCCAGCAGCTTACTAGATTCAGAGACCCAGTACTTC	CASSLLDSETQYF
14	TRBV6-5	TRBD2	.	TRBJ2-7	TGTGCCAGGACTACGGGACACGGACTAGCCGAGCAGTACTTC	CARTTGHGLAEQYF
11	TRBV29-1	.	.	TRBJ2-7	TGCAGCGTGGGACGGGACTACGAGCAGTACTTC	CSVGRDYEQYF
11	TRBV2	TRBD2	.	TRBJ2-5	TGTGCCAGCACGGGCGGGAGGGCCCAGTACTTC	CASTGGRAQYF
16	TRBV27	.	.	TRBJ1-5	TGTGCCAGCAGTTTATCGGTTTGGCGCGGGGATCAGCCCCAGCATTTT	CASSLSVWRGDQPQHF
15	TRBV7-9	.	.	TRBJ2-1	TGTGCCAGCAGCCCAGACTTCGGCTCCTACAATGAGCAGTTCTTC	CASSPDFGSYNEQFF
16	TRBV9	.	.	TRBJ1-6	TGTGCCAGCAGCGTAGGTGACAGCCGGAATAATTCACCCCTCCACTTT	CASSVGDSRNNSPLHF
15	TRBV7-8	.	.	TRBJ1-2	TGTGCCAGCAGCCCCGTGGTTGGCGGAGAGATAGGCTACACCTTC	CASSPVVGGEIGYTF
20	TRBV9	.	.	TRBJ2-3	TGTGCCAGCAGCACGCAGAGATGGACGGGATCGAATTTTCTTGCAGATACGCAGTATTTT	CASSTQRWTGSNFLADTQYF
13	TRBV28	.	.	TRBJ1-5	TGTGCCAGCAAGGACAGTAGCAATCAGCCCCAGCATTTT	CASKDSSNQPQHF
13	TRBV7-9	.	.	TRBJ2-7	TGTGCCAGCAGCTTAGCTCAGACCTACGAGCAGTACTTC	CASSLAQTYEQYF
13	TRBV6-5	TRBD2	.	TRBJ2-5	TGTGCCAGCCAGAGGACTAGACAAGAGACCCAGTACTTC	CASQRTRQETQYF
16	TRBV6-4	.	.	TRBJ2-2	TGTGCCAGCAGTGACTCGGCCTCAGCGAACACCGGGGAGCTGTTTTTT	CASSDSASANTGELFF